The rows below give T cell receptor beta chains drawn from one sample of a study of shared clonotypes between healthy human individuals. Data came from immunoSEQ multiplex PCR; TCRdb stores just in-frame clones and leaves some out. The sample contains around 120,000 clones, about 72% of which appear only once. Material for sequencing was memory CD8+ T cells sorted from blood. The receptors shown here come from a woman aged 25 to 45 in good health. CDR3s include the opening cysteine and the closing phenylalanine or tryptophan. D genes are given only for firm matches. Clone size is stated in some rows and not others, as once, few, many or a class when expanded.

TRBV7-6	once	TRBD1	TRBJ2-3	TGTGCCAGCAGCTCTACAGGGGCCCCACTCACAGATACGCAGTATTTT	CASSSTGAPLTDTQYF
TRBV15	NA	TRBD2	TRBJ2-1	TGTGCCACCAGCGGCCCCCGGACTAGCGGGAGCACGTCGTACAATGAGCAGTTCTTC	CATSGPRTSGSTSYNEQFF
TRBV19	NA	NA	TRBJ2-3	TGTGCCAGTAGAAACAGGGCAGTAACAGATACGCAGTATTTT	CASRNRAVTDTQYF
TRBV9	NA	NA	TRBJ1-5	TGTGCCAGCAGCTTAACAGGGAATGGCAATCAGCCCCAGCATTTT	CASSLTGNGNQPQHF
TRBV30	NA	NA	TRBJ2-7	TGTGCCGTGTCGGACGGCTACGAGCAGTACTTC	CAVSDGYEQYF
TRBV2	NA	TRBD1	TRBJ2-1	TGTGCCAGCGGGACAGATTACAATGAGCAGTTCTTC	CASGTDYNEQFF
TRBV5-6	NA	TRBD2	TRBJ2-3	TGTGCCAGCAGCTTGGAGAGGCCGGGAGGGTCCACAGATACGCAGTATTTT	CASSLERPGGSTDTQYF
TRBV28	NA	TRBD1	TRBJ1-1	TGTGCCAGCAGTGGACAGGAGGAAGCTTTCTTT	CASSGQEEAFF
TRBV28	NA	TRBD1	TRBJ2-7	TGTGCCACCAGACAGGGTGTCGAGCAGTACTTC	CATRQGVEQYF
TRBV7-8	NA	NA	TRBJ2-3	TGTGCCAGCAGCTTAGGGGGACTCACAGATACGCAGTATTTT	CASSLGGLTDTQYF
TRBV27	NA	NA	TRBJ2-2	TGTGCCAGCAGCCCTCGATACACCGGGGAGCTGTTTTTT	CASSPRYTGELFF
TRBV5-1	NA	NA	TRBJ2-1	TGCGCCAGCAGCTTGGGGGTGGAGCATGAGCAGTTCTTC	CASSLGVEHEQFF
TRBV6-1	NA	TRBD2	TRBJ2-7	TGTGCCAGCAGTGTCGAACTAGCGGGAGTCCACGAGCAGTACTTC	CASSVELAGVHEQYF
TRBV4-2	NA	TRBD2	TRBJ2-3	TGTGCCAGCAGCCACAAGCGGGAGGAAGTAGATACGCAGTATTTT	CASSHKREEVDTQYF
TRBV5-1	NA	NA	TRBJ1-5	TGCGCCAGCAGCTTGTTGTCTCCAGGCAATCAGCCCCAGCATTTT	CASSLLSPGNQPQHF
TRBV28	many	NA	TRBJ2-6	TGTGCCAGCAGTTCGGGGGATTTCTCTGGGGCCAACGTCCTGACTTTC	CASSSGDFSGANVLTF
TRBV15	NA	NA	TRBJ1-1	TGTGCCACCAGCAGAGTTGGTAGAGAAGCTTTCTTT	CATSRVGREAFF
TRBV2	NA	TRBD2	TRBJ2-1	TGTGCCAGCACCGGGACTAGCGGATTCTCCTACAATGAGCAGTTCTTC	CASTGTSGFSYNEQFF
TRBV30	NA	NA	TRBJ2-7	TGTGCCTGGAGCGGTGGTGGCGAGCAGTACTTC	CAWSGGGEQYF
TRBV7-9	NA	TRBD2	TRBJ2-2	TGTGCCAGCAGCTCACCCGGGGGGACCGGGGAGCTGTTTTTT	CASSSPGGTGELFF
TRBV25-1	few	TRBD2	TRBJ2-7	TGTGCCAGCAGTGAGCTCACCGGGACTAGCGGGAGGGGCGAGCAGTACTTC	CASSELTGTSGRGEQYF
TRBV7-8	once	TRBD2	TRBJ2-1	TGTGCCAGCAGCGCCAGCGGGAGGATCTACAATGAGCAGTTCTTC	CASSASGRIYNEQFF
TRBV5-4	NA	TRBD1	TRBJ2-7	TGTGCCAGCAGCTTCAGAGGGACAGGGCCCCACGAGCAGTACTTC	CASSFRGTGPHEQYF
TRBV27	NA	TRBD1	TRBJ1-2	TGTGCCAGCAGCCCCCTGGGACAGAGGGATGCATTCTATGGCTACACCTTC	CASSPLGQRDAFYGYTF
TRBV14	NA	NA	TRBJ1-2	TGTGCCAGCAGCCGAGAGACCGGGGCCCACCCTAATGGCTACACCTTC	CASSRETGAHPNGYTF
TRBV25-1	NA	NA	TRBJ1-5	TGTGCCAGCACCGGGGGAAGCAATCAGCCCCAGCATTTT	CASTGGSNQPQHF
TRBV9	few	NA	TRBJ2-5	TGTGCCAGCAGCATGACCAGGGGTAATATGGGGGAGACCCAGTACTTC	CASSMTRGNMGETQYF
TRBV28	few	NA	TRBJ2-1	TGTGCCAGCAGTTCAGGACAGAACAATGAGCAGTTCTTC	CASSSGQNNEQFF
TRBV2	once	TRBD2	TRBJ2-1	TGTGCCAGCAGTTTAGCGGGGAGCTCCTACAATGAGCAGTTCTTC	CASSLAGSSYNEQFF
TRBV7-8	NA	TRBD1	TRBJ2-7	TGTGCCAGCAGCTTAGCGCATCAGGGGGCTTACGAGCAGTACTTC	CASSLAHQGAYEQYF
TRBV5-4	NA	TRBD2	TRBJ2-1	TGTGCCAGCAGCGGTAGCGGGAGTACCTACAATGAGCAGTTCTTC	CASSGSGSTYNEQFF
TRBV29-1	NA	NA	TRBJ1-2	TGCAGCGTTGTTGCAGGGGATGGCTACACCTTC	CSVVAGDGYTF
TRBV28	few	NA	TRBJ1-5	TGTGCCAGCAGCCCTTCCCGGGGGGCGCAGCCCCAGCATTTT	CASSPSRGAQPQHF
TRBV20-1	NA	NA	TRBJ2-3	TGCAGTGTCGGGCGAGATACGCAGTATTTT	CSVGRDTQYF
TRBV11-2	few	TRBD2	TRBJ2-5	TGTGCCAGCAGCTCCCAGCGGGAGAAAGAGACCCAGTACTTC	CASSSQREKETQYF
TRBV28	NA	NA	TRBJ1-2	TGTGCCAGCAGTACAACAGGGTACGGCTACACCTTC	CASSTTGYGYTF